The sequence of this TCR beta chain was determined in a study of T cells in Graves' hyperthyroidism and ophthalmopathy (dated by TCRdb to between 2018 and 2021). For context, the study as a whole: Peripheral blood samples were taken at initial diagnosis, before any treatment was given. To identify distinguishing TCR V-J signatures, a discovery cohort of around 98 patients was used, comprising 43 with Graves' ophthalmopathy and some 60 with stable Graves' hyperthyroidism. An independent validation cohort of around 19 hyperthyroidism patients and 17 patients who later progressed to ophthalmopathy tested prospective prediction of ophthalmopathy. For training and testing, the approximately 92 patients in the discovery cohort were randomly divided in a 7:3 ratio. The study also compared thyroid tissue and blood T-cell repertoires from roughly six Graves' hyperthyroidism patients. After blood sampling, hyperthyroidism patients were treated with methimazole at a starting dose of 30 mg daily, and ophthalmopathy patients were treated with high-dose intravenous methylprednisolone. TCR Vbeta CDR3 sequencing of 120 to 150 peripheral blood samples (approximately 44 ophthalmopathy, about 74 hyperthyroidism and roughly 17 progressor patients) is reported in the paper.

In regard to this clonotype: The antigen this receptor binds is unknown. No base quality information exists; no much larger clone differs at one position.

Points the paper makes about the study in general: In validation, progression to ophthalmopathy was predicted by the model with nearly 71% sensitivity and 72% to 80% specificity, a median of roughly six months before onset. In cross-validation, a model built on a 13 V-J signature told ophthalmopathy apart from stable hyperthyroidism with over 85% sensitivity and roughly 82% specificity, and in testing the same model reached 80%/75%. Most expanded thyroid clonotypes (frequency above 0.001) were also detected in blood, a finding suggesting that blood repertoires may reflect thyroid immune responses. No statistical method was used to set the sample size in advance, and investigators knew the group allocation.

Amplification of TCR beta CDR3 regions was carried out from RNA transcripts. A first-round RT-PCR of the TCR CDR3 used the HTBI primer set with the Qiagen OneStep RT-PCR kit. Libraries were constructed in a second round of multiplex PCR, after which size selection and purification were performed. The libraries were sequenced on an Illumina HiSeq2000 using paired-end 100 bp reads. Processing in the source paper ran as follows. SOAPnuke was used to process the raw data, throwing out any read that contained adapters or uncalled bases, had a mean Phred below 15, or lacked an exact constant-primer or identifier match. High-quality paired reads were merged using COPE v1.2.5, and each unique nucleotide sequence was defined as a clonotype. Clonotypes were aligned to IMGT TRBV, TRBD and TRBJ reference segments using MiTCR v1.1. The analysis was restricted to V-J combinations with a frequency above 0.0001, which together covered 99.2% of the repertoires. A TCS score was defined as the ratio of F50 (clonal expansion) to E x V (chaos), with BLOSUM62-based TCRdist applied between CDR3 peptides within each V-J. Welch's t-statistics and random forest reduced around 510 V-J features to roughly 13, which were used in a naive Bayes classifier (R e1071). The raw public data were reprocessed by TCRdb itself: fastp quality trimming at Q25, MiXCR clonotype calling, in-frame beta chains only. Each entry merges the rows of one CDR3 protein and shows their most common DNA and genes. For this entry, the V and J calls and clone size follow TCRdb and not the study's own pipeline. Across this sample there are approximately 400,000 distinct CDR3 sequences, with about 14% seen only once. Jointly, the top ten make up about 19% of the sample.

Moderately to severely active disease, a Clinical Activity Score of at least 3, a NOSPECS grade of at least 4, and a duration under 3 months were present in ophthalmopathy patients. The study excluded patients with uncontrolled infections, other autoimmune diseases, pregnancy or lactation. Diagnoses were established on the basis of clinical symptoms, serum thyroxine and TRAb, thyroid ultrasound, and orbital computed tomography. PBMCs were separated from roughly 10 ml of fresh peripheral blood using Ficoll-Paque density gradient centrifugation. Trizol reagent was used to extract total RNA, and RNA quality was then checked on an Agilent 2100 Bioanalyzer. The sequenced material came from blood. The origin of this receptor is a woman aged 25 to 45 with Graves' ophthalmopathy.

The nucleotides read TGTGCCTTCGACAGGGGCGTGTGGGAGACCCAGTACTTC. Its translation is CAFDRGVWETQYF. The rearrangement joined TRBV5-8 to TRBJ2-5, and 8 bases in between align with TRBD1. CDR1 is given as SGHTS and CDR2 as YDEGEE, both from the germline V gene. The CDR3 covers 13 residues, taking in both the cysteine and the phenylalanine. Solely the CDR3 DNA is kept, with 39 bases framed from the first base. V ends up 10 bases short and J 5 bases short, with an unmatched junction base count of 10.